The clone carrying this T cell receptor beta chain appeared a single time. What it binds is unknown. The data were taken from a study of shared clonotypes between healthy human individuals. Study-level points and caveats: A reduction in generation probabilities was seen for non-shared clonotypes relative to those shared by all four donors.

The CDR3 has 15 amino acids. CDR1 and CDR2 from the germline V gene are SGHRS and YFSETQ. V was cut by 3 bases and J by 1 base, with 10 bases left in between. Sequenced by immunoSEQ multiplex PCR; TCRdb stores in-frame clones only, minus some. The table has approximately 2.5 million clones, approximately 94% seen once. Only Caucasian adults living in Nashville, Tennessee served as donors. The rearrangement links TRBV5-1 to TRBJ2-2, with D perhaps matching TRBD1 (5 bases). Sequencing was carried out using naive CD4+ T cells from PBMCs. As to subset: CD45RA+ positively selected. The sequence derives from a man between 18 and 29 years old in good health. Some clones in this sample may be carry-over from other donors' samples. The CDR3 DNA sequence: TGCGCCAGCAGCTGGACACCCCTGAACACCGGGGAGCTGTTTTTT. Its protein product is CASSWTPLNTGELFF.